This T cell receptor (beta chain) stems from a study of naive and memory T cell subsets. Notes on the study in general: TCR counts from RNA may reflect activation-linked expression changes.

Both TRBC1 and TRBC2 were covered by a beta constant-region primer of two equimolar oligonucleotides. One entry per CDR3 protein results from TCRdb running MiXCR on the UMI-ligation and nested PCR reads. The repertoire includes some 150,000 distinct CDR3 sequences, 17% of them detected once, and roughly 0.14% sits in the top ten. This clonotype was seen more than once but under ten times. Its antigen remains unknown. Germline loops: CDR1 LNHDA, CDR2 SQIVND (reference sequence). The V end lost 6 bases, the J end lost 1 base, and 19 bases lay between the germline ends. There are 17 residues in the CDR3.

The gene calls are TRBV19 and TRBJ2-1; a weak D match, TRBD2 (5 bases). Sequences were obtained from naive CD4+ T cells from blood. The origin of this receptor is a human donor in good health. In DNA, the CDR3 is TGTGCCAGTAGAGCGGCGAGCTCAAGTGGGTCCTACAATGAGCAGTTCTTC. Translated, it gives CASRAASSSGSYNEQFF.